The present TCR beta chain was sequenced within a study of metastatic and nonmetastatic thyroid tumors. MiXCR reprocessed the PCR reads for TCRdb. Of approximately 35,000 clones listed, 21% are singletons. Ten or more counts support this clone. There are 15 residues in the CDR3. V was pared by 2 bases and J by 0 bases, with 5 bases of the junction left unmatched. Germline CDR1 is GTSNPN and CDR2 is SVGIG (reference sequence). None of the patients had undergone any treatment ahead of thyroid surgery. The source material was tumor tissue. The genes are TRBV30 and TRBJ1-1; 8 positions match TRBD1. The sequence derives from a male donor with papillary thyroid cancer or a benign thyroid nodule (not recorded which). Some clones in this sample may be carry-over from other donors' samples. As DNA, the CDR3 is TGTGCCTGGAGTACAGGGGGATTTATGAACACTGAAGCTTTCTTT. Amino acids: CAWSTGGFMNTEAFF.